Listed below are T cell receptor beta chains from one sample, sequenced in a study of blood T cell repertoires in COVID-19. Generated by immunoSEQ multiplex PCR, the TCRdb table keeps only in-frame clones and is missing some. The sample records about 120,000 clones, about 85% being singletons. The sequencing input was peripheral blood. The receptors originated from an older woman with COVID-19, enrolled during active disease. Each CDR3 is given with its conserved first and last residue. The D gene is left open where the match is weak. Only part of the rows carry a size: once, few, many, or a class if the clone is expanded.

d_call j_call v_call clone_size cdr3_aa cdr3_nt
- TRBJ1-2 TRBV3-1/TRBV3-2 - CASSQEQQTLYGYTF TGTGCCAGCAGCCAAGAACAACAGACGCTCTATGGCTACACCTTC
TRBD1 TRBJ1-4 TRBV19 once CASSTTTGTAEEKLFF TGTGCCAGTAGTACCACGACAGGGACTGCCGAAGAAAAACTGTTTTTT
TRBD1 TRBJ1-2 TRBV3-1/TRBV3-2 - CASSTTGDYGYTF TGTGCCAGCAGCACCACAGGGGACTATGGCTACACCTTC
- TRBJ1-5 TRBV5-1 - CASSLGLGGSQPQHF TGCGCCAGCAGCCTGGGGTTGGGGGGTTCTCAGCCCCAGCATTTT
- TRBJ1-2 TRBV4-3 once CASSLTVPPLGYTF TGCGCCAGCAGCCTTACAGTGCCACCACTGGGCTACACCTTC
TRBD2 TRBJ2-1 TRBV19 - CASSMGLAGGHNEQFF TGTGCCAGTAGCATGGGACTAGCGGGGGGCCACAATGAGCAGTTCTTC
TRBD1 TRBJ2-7 TRBV13 - CASSSTGNEQYF TGTGCCAGCAGCTCGACAGGGAACGAGCAGTACTTC
- TRBJ2-3 TRBV2 - CASRVGTDTQYF TGTGCCAGCCGCGTGGGCACAGATACGCAGTATTTT
TRBD1 TRBJ2-7 TRBV9 - CASSVELWGTGVSF TGTGCCAGCAGCGTAGAGTTGTGGGGGACAGGGGTATCCTTC
- TRBJ1-2 TRBV5-8 - CASSLAWGRFDGYTF TGTGCCAGCAGCTTGGCTTGGGGGCGCTTCGATGGCTACACCTTC
- TRBJ1-1 TRBV25-1 - CASSTGLHGDAEAFF TGTGCCAGCAGTACAGGGCTACATGGGGACGCTGAAGCTTTCTTT
- TRBJ2-7 TRBV14 - CASSRNTGLSSYEQYF TGTGCCAGCAGCCGAAATACAGGGCTCAGCTCCTACGAGCAGTACTTC
TRBD1 TRBJ1-4 TRBV5-4 - CASSLAGGGEKLFF TGTGCCAGCAGCTTGGCCGGAGGGGGCGAAAAACTGTTTTTT
- TRBJ1-3 TRBV6-5 - CASGIGSSGNTIYF TGTGCCAGCGGGATAGGGAGCTCTGGAAACACCATATATTTT
- TRBJ2-1 TRBV5-5 - CASSLGGAAYNEQFF TGTGCCAGCAGCTTGGGCGGGGCTGCCTACAATGAGCAGTTCTTC
TRBD1 TRBJ1-5 TRBV7-4 - CASKRGRTYQPQHF TGTGCCAGCAAAAGGGGGCGAACTTATCAGCCCCAGCATTTT
TRBD2 TRBJ2-5 TRBV10-2 - CASSESRPSGFQETQYF TGCGCCAGCAGTGAGTCGAGGCCTAGCGGGTTCCAAGAGACCCAGTACTTC
TRBD1 TRBJ1-2 TRBV7-3 - CASSLTDRGAGYTF TGTGCCAGCAGCTTGACGGACAGGGGCGCTGGCTACACCTTC
TRBD1 TRBJ1-6 TRBV28 - CASRDRGDSPLHF TGTGCCAGCAGGGACAGGGGTGATTCACCCCTCCACTTT
- TRBJ1-3 TRBV5-1 - CASSPFSGNTIYF TGCGCCAGCAGCCCGTTCTCTGGAAACACCATATATTTT
TRBD1 TRBJ2-6 TRBV27 - CASRRAGGVKGANVLTF TGTGCCAGCAGAAGGGCAGGGGGTGTTAAGGGGGCCAACGTCCTGACTTTC
- TRBJ1-2 TRBV29-1 once CSGGTFRYGYTF TGCAGCGGAGGGACATTCCGCTATGGCTACACCTTC
- TRBJ1-2 TRBV6-5 - CASSPSPGDGYGYTF TGTGCCAGCAGTCCCTCCCCAGGGGATGGCTATGGCTACACCTTC
- TRBJ2-6 TRBV19 - CASSISQGSGANVLTF TGTGCCAGTAGTATATCCCAGGGCTCTGGGGCCAACGTCCTGACTTTC
- TRBJ1-2 TRBV6-6 - CASSWDTNYGYTF TGTGCCAGCAGTTGGGACACCAACTATGGCTACACCTTC
- TRBJ1-1 TRBV21-1 - CASSGFDRNTEAFF TGTGCCAGCAGCGGGTTTGACAGGAACACTGAAGCTTTCTTT
TRBD2 TRBJ2-3 TRBV24-1 - CATSGTSGGADTQYF TGTGCCACCAGTGGCACTAGCGGGGGGGCAGATACGCAGTATTTT
TRBD1 TRBJ1-3 TRBV28 - CASSRPDRVWGNTIYF TGTGCCAGCAGCCGACCGGACAGGGTGTGGGGAAACACCATATATTTT
- TRBJ1-3 TRBV14 - CASSQDEKWGDTIYF TGTGCCAGCAGCCAAGATGAAAAGTGGGGGGACACCATATATTTT
- TRBJ2-5 TRBV6-2/TRBV6-3 - CASSPRNQETQYF TGTGCCAGCAGCCCGCGGAACCAAGAGACCCAGTACTTC